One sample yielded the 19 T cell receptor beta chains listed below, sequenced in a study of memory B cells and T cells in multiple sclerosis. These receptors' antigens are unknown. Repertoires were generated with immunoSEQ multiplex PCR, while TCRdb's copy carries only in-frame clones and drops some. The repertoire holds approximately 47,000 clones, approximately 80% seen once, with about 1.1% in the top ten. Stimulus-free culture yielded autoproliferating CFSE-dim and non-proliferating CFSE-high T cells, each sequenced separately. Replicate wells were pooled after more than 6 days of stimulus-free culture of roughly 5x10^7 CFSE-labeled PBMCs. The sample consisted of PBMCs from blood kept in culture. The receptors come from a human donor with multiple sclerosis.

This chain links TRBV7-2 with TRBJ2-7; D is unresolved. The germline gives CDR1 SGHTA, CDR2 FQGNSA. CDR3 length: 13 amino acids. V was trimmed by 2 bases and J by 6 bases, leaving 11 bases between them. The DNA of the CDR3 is TGTGCCAGCAGCTTAATGGTAAGCTCCGAGCAGTACTTC. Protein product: CASSLMVSSEQYF. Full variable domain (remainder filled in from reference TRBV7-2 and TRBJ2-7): GAGVSQSPSNKVTEKGKDVELRCDPISGHTALYWYRQSLGQGLEFLIYFQGNSAPDKSGLPSDRFSAERTGGSVSTLTIQRTQQEDSAVYLCASSLMVSSEQYFGPGTRLTVT.

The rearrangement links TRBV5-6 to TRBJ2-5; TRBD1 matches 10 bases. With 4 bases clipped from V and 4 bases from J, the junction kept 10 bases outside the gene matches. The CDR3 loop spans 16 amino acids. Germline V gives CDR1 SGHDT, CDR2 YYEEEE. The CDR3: CASSPPRDRGIETQYF. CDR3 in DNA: TGTGCCAGCAGCCCGCCACGGGACAGGGGAATAGAGACCCAGTACTTC.

The CDR3 DNA reads as TGTGCCAGCAGCGTCGCGGCAGGGTCGGGAGGAAACACCATATATTTT. As protein: CASSVAAGSGGNTIYF. The rearrangement links TRBV9 to TRBJ1-3, with D possibly matching TRBD1 (5 bases). V was shortened by 2 bases and J by 4 bases, with 16 bases between the two germline ends. Germline loops: CDR1 SGDLS, CDR2 YYNGEE. The CDR3 is made up of 16 amino acids.

The CDR3 is CASSLVRLAGGYTGELFF. The CDR3 bases are TGTGCCAGCAGCTTAGTCCGACTAGCGGGGGGGTACACCGGGGAGCTGTTTTTT. The chain links TRBV7-9 to TRBJ2-2; 14 nucleotides agree with TRBD2. CDR1 is SEHNR and CDR2 is FQNEAQ in the germline V gene (reference sequence). The CDR3 sequence is 18 residues long. J gave up 3 bases and V 1 base, and 4 bases lay outside the gene matches. The whole variable domain, filled in from reference TRBV7-9 and TRBJ2-2, reads DTGVSQNPRHKITKRGQNVTFRCDPISEHNRLYWYRQTLGQGPEFLTYFQNEAQLEKSRLLSDRFSAERPKGSFSTLEIQRTEQGDSAMYLCASSLVRLAGGYTGELFFGEGSRLTVL.

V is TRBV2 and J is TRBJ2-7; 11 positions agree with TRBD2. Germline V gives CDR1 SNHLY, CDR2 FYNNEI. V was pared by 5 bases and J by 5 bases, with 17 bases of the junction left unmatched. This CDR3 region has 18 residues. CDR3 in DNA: TGTGCCAGCAGTCTTAGCGGGGGGGCCCCCCTAGGCTTTAACGAGCAGTACTTC. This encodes CASSLSGGAPLGFNEQYF.

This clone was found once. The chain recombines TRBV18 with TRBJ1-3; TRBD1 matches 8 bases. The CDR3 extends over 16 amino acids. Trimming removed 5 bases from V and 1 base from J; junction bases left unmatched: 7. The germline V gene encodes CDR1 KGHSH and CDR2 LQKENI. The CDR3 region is CASSTQQGGSGNTIYF. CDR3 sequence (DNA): TGTGCCAGCTCAACCCAACAGGGGGGATCTGGAAACACCATATATTTT.

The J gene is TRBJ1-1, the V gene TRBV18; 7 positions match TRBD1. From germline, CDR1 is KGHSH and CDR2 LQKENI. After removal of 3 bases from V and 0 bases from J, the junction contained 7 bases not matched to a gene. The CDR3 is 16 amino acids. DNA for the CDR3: TGTGCCAGCTCACCCCGACAGGGAGGGATGAACACTGAAGCTTTCTTT. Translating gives CASSPRQGGMNTEAFF.

DNA for the CDR3: TGTGCCAGCACCGCGTGGGGGGTTAACCTCAATGAGCAGTTCTTC. Amino acids: CASTAWGVNLNEQFF. The V and J genes are TRBV28 and TRBJ2-1; TRBD2 might be the D (6 bases). Trimming took off 7 bases at V and 6 bases at J, with 19 bases between the two ends. The CDR3 has 15 amino acids. CDR1 is MDHEN, CDR2 SYDVKM, per germline.

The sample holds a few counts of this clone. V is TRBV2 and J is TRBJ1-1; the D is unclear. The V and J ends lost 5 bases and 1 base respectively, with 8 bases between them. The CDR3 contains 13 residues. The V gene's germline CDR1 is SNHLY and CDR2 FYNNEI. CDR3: CASSRRTNTEAFF. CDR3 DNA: TGTGCCAGCAGTCGACGGACGAACACTGAAGCTTTCTTT.

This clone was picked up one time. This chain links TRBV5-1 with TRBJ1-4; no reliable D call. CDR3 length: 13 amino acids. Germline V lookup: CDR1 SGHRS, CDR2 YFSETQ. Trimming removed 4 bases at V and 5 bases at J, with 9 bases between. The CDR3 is CASSLGRNEKLFF. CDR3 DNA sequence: TGCGCCAGCAGCCTAGGACGGAATGAAAAACTGTTTTTT.

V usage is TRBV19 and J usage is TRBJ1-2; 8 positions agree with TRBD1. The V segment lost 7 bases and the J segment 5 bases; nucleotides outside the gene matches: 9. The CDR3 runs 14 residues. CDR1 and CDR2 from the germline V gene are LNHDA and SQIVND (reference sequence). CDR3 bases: TGTGCCAGTAATCTTAACAGGGGGACGTATGGCTACACCTTC. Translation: CASNLNRGTYGYTF.

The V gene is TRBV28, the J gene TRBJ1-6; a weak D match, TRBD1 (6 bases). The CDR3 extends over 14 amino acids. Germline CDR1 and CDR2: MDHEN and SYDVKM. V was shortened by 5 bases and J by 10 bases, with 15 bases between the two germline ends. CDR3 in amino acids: CASSQQGSRSPLHF. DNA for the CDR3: TGTGCCAGCAGTCAACAGGGTTCACGGTCACCCCTCCACTTT.

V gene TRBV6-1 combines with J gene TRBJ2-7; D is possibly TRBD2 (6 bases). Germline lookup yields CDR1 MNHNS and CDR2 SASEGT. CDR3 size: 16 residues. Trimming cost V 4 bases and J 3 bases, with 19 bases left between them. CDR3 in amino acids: CASSAVSGTPDYEQYF. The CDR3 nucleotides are TGTGCCAGCAGTGCGGTCTCCGGGACTCCGGACTACGAGCAGTACTTC.

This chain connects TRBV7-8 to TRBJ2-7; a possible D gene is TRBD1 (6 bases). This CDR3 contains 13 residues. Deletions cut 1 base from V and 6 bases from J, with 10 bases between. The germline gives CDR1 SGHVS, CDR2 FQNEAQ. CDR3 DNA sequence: TGTGCCAGCAGCTTAGGGGGGCGCAGCGAGCAGTACTTC. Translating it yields CASSLGGRSEQYF.

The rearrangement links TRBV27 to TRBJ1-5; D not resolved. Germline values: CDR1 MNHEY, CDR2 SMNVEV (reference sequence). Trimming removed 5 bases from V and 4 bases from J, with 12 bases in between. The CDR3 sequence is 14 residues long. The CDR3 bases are TGTGCCAGCAGTCCGGCCGGACGGAATCAGCCCCAGCATTTT. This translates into CASSPAGRNQPQHF.

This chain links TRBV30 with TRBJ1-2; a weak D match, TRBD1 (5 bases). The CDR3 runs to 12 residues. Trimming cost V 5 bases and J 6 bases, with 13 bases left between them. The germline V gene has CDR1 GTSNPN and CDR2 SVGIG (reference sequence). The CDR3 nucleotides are TGTGCCTGGGCCCTCGGGGCCAATGGCTACACCTTC. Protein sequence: CAWALGANGYTF.

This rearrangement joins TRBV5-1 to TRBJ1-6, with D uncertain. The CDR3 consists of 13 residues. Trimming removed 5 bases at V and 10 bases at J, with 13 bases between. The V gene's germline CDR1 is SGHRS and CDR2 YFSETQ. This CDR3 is CASRMDPGSPLHF. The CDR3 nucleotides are TGCGCCAGCAGGATGGACCCGGGCTCACCCCTCCACTTT.

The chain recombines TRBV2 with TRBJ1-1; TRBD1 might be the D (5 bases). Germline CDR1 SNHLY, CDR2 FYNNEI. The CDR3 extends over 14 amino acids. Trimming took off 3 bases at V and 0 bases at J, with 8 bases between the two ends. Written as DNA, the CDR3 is TGTGCCAGCAGTGAGCGACAGCTGAACACTGAAGCTTTCTTT. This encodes CASSERQLNTEAFF. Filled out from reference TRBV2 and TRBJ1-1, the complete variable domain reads EPEVTQTPSHQVTQMGQEVILRCVPISNHLYFYWYRQILGQKVEFLVSFYNNEISEKSEIFDDQFSVERPDGSNFTLKIRSTKLEDSAMYFCASSERQLNTEAFFGQGTRLTVV.

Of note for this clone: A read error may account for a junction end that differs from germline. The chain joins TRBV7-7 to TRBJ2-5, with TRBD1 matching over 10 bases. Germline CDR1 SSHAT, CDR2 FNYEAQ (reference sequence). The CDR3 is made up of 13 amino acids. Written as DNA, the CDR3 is TGTGCTAGCAGCCCGGACAGGGGGGAGACCCAGTACTTC. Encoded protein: CASSPDRGETQYF.